These T cell receptor beta chains were read from a single sample in a study of CD8 T cells in Susac syndrome. TCRdb used MiXCR to reprocess the immunoSEQ multiplex PCR reads, holding one entry per CDR3 protein. The sample includes 160,000 or so distinct CDR3 sequences, just under 95% seen only once; the top ten take roughly 0.21%. Sequencing input: CD8+ T cells from PBMCs. The receptors derive from a human donor with multiple sclerosis. Each CDR3 is given with its conserved first and last residue. The D gene is left open where the match is weak. Clone size is shown for a subset of rows, as once, few, many or a class of expanded clone.

clone size | J gene | V gene | D gene | CDR3 DNA | CDR3 protein
. | TRBJ2-4 | TRBV4-2 | TRBD1 | TGTGCCAGCAGCCAAGCGGAAACCGGGACAGGGGGCACGTGGACCAAAAACATTCAGTACTTC | CASSQAETGTGGTWTKNIQYF
. | TRBJ2-1 | TRBV29-1 | TRBD2 | TGCAGCGTTGAATCCCCGGGGGGGCCTGATGAGCAGTTCTTC | CSVESPGGPDEQFF
. | TRBJ1-2 | TRBV29-1 | . | TGCAGCGTACCCCGGGGCGGCTATGGCTACACCTTC | CSVPRGGYGYTF
. | TRBJ1-2 | TRBV4-2 | TRBD1 | TGTGCCAGCAGCCAAGATACCTCGACAGGGGTTAACTATGGCTACACCTTC | CASSQDTSTGVNYGYTF
. | TRBJ1-5 | TRBV6-2/TRBV6-3 | . | TGTGCCAGCAAGAGGCGAGTTAGCAATCAGCCCCAGCATTTT | CASKRRVSNQPQHF
few | TRBJ1-1 | TRBV28 | TRBD1 | TGTGCCAGCAGTTTCAGGGGGAGGAACACTGAAGCTTTCTTT | CASSFRGRNTEAFF
. | TRBJ2-1 | TRBV6-4 | . | TGTGCCAGCAGTGATTTTGTGGGGGGCAGGCATGAGCAGTTCTTC | CASSDFVGGRHEQFF
once | TRBJ2-7 | TRBV29-1 | . | TGCAGCGTTGTAGACTCGTTCTCCTACGAGCAGTACTTC | CSVVDSFSYEQYF
once | TRBJ1-6 | TRBV12-3/TRBV12-4 | TRBD1 | TGTGCCAGCAGTTTGCCGGGACAGGGCCATAATTCACCCCTCCACTTT | CASSLPGQGHNSPLHF
. | TRBJ2-7 | TRBV5-6 | . | TGTGCCAGCAGCTTGGGGGTTCCGGCCGAGCAGTACTTC | CASSLGVPAEQYF
. | TRBJ2-5 | TRBV3-1 | . | TGTGCCAGCAGCCAGCGGGTTGGCCAAGAGACCCAGTACTTC | CASSQRVGQETQYF
. | TRBJ2-1 | TRBV20-1 | TRBD1 | TGCAGTGCTAGAGCTCTTGGACAGGGGGGAAATGAGCAGTTCTTC | CSARALGQGGNEQFF
. | TRBJ2-7 | TRBV6-2/TRBV6-3 | . | TGTGCCAGCAGTTACCGTCGGGGCTACGAGCAGTACTTC | CASSYRRGYEQYF
once | TRBJ2-2 | TRBV5-6 | TRBD1 | TGTGCCAGCAGCCCGGGACAGGCGAACACCGGGGAGCTGTTTTTT | CASSPGQANTGELFF
once | TRBJ2-3 | TRBV20-1 | TRBD2 | TGCAGTGCTAGAGGTCTGGCGGGGGTCACCGATACGCAGTATTTT | CSARGLAGVTDTQYF